This TCR beta chain was profiled in a study of chemoradiotherapy in HPV16-positive cancers. Study context: Functional T-cell assays on a couple of HPV16-positive patients' cells defined candidate HPV-specific clones and common TCR motifs. Whole-study findings and limits: Functional assays defining HPV-specific T cells used only a couple of HPV16-positive patients. Candidate HPV-specific clones and E7-related TCR motifs grew in tumor during treatment.

Concerning this clone itself: Its matching antigen is unknown.

The CDR3 consists of 15 residues. Germline V gene data show CDR1 as SGHTA and CDR2 as FQGNSA. V dropped 5 bases and J dropped 7 bases, with 18 bases sitting between them. Over chemoradiotherapy, repertoires were sampled more than once. Profiling relied on immunoSEQ multiplex PCR, and the TCRdb table lists in-frame clones only, not all of them. The sample includes about 1,000 clones, 85% to 90% seen only once; the top ten take 2.5% to 3%. This receptor was obtained from a human donor with HPV-associated anogenital cancer. The sample was tumor tissue, taken from a patient who underwent chemoradiotherapy. V and J are TRBV7-2 and TRBJ2-1; a possible D gene is TRBD2 (7 bases). CDR3 in DNA: TGTGCCAGCAGCCTGGGGGAGGGGGGATGGAATGAGCAGTTCTTC. Protein product: CASSLGEGGWNEQFF.